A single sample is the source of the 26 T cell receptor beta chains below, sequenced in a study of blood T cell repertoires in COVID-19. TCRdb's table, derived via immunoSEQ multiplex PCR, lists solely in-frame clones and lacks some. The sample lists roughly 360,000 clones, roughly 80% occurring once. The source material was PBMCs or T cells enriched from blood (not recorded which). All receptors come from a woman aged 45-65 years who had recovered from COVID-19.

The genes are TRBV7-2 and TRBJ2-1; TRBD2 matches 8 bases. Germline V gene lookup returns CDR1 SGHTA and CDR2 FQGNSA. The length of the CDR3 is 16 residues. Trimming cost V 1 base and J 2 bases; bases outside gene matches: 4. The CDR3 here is CASSLVAGGTYNEQFF. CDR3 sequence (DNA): TGTGCCAGCAGCTTAGTGGCGGGAGGCACCTACAATGAGCAGTTCTTC.

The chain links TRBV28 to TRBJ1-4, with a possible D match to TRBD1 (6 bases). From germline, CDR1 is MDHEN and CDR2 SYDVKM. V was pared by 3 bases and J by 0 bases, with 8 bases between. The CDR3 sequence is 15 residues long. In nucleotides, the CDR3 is TGTGCCAGCAGTTTCCCAGGGGCAACTAATGAAAAACTGTTTTTT. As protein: CASSFPGATNEKLFF.

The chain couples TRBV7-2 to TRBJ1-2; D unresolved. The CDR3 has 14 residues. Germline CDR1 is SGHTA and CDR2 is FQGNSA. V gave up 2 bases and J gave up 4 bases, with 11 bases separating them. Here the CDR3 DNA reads TGTGCCAGCAGCTTACCTATGATGGTCTATGGCTACACCTTC. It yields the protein CASSLPMMVYGYTF. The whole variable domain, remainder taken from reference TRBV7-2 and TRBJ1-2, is GAGVSQSPSNKVTEKGKDVELRCDPISGHTALYWYRQSLGQGLEFLIYFQGNSAPDKSGLPSDRFSAERTGGSVSTLTIQRTQQEDSAVYLCASSLPMMVYGYTFGSGTRLTVV.

This CDR3 is CASSVRQGNQPQHF. The CDR3 nucleotides read TGCGCCAGCAGTGTACGGCAGGGGAATCAGCCCCAGCATTTT. V usage is TRBV10-1 and J usage is TRBJ1-5, with D possibly being TRBD1 (6 bases). From germline, CDR1 is WNHNN and CDR2 SYGVQD (reference sequence). The CDR3 runs to 14 residues. V lost 4 bases and J lost 4, with 11 bases in between.

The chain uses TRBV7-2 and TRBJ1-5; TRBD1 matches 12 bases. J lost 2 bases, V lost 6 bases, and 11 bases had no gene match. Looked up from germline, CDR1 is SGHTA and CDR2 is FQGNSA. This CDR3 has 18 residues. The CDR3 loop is CASSQVGTGGLGNQPQHF. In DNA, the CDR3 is TGTGCCAGCAGTCAAGTCGGGACAGGGGGCCTCGGCAATCAGCCCCAGCATTTT.

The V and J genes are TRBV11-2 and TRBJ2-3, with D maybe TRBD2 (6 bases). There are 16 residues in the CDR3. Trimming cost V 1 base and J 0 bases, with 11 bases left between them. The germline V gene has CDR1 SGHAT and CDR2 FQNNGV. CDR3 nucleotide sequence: TGTGCCAGCAGCTTAGTACTAGCCTCTAGCACAGATACGCAGTATTTT. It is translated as CASSLVLASSTDTQYF.

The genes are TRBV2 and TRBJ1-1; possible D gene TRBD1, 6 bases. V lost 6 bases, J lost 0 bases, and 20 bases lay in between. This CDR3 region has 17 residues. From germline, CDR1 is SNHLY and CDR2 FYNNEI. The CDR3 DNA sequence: TGTGCCAGCAGGAAATTCCGGGACAACTTAATGAACACTGAAGCTTTCTTT. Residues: CASRKFRDNLMNTEAFF.

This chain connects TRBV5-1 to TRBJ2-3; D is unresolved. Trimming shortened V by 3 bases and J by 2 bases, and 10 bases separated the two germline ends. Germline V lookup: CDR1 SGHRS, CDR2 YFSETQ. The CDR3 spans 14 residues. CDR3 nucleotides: TGCGCCAGCAGCTCGTCGAGCTACACAGATACGCAGTATTTT. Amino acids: CASSSSSYTDTQYF. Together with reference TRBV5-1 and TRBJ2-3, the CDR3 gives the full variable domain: KAGVTQTPRYLIKTRGQQVTLSCSPISGHRSVSWYQQTPGQGLQFLFEYFSETQRNKGNFPGRFSGRQFSNSRSEMNVSTLELGDSALYLCASSSSSYTDTQYFGPGTRLTVL.

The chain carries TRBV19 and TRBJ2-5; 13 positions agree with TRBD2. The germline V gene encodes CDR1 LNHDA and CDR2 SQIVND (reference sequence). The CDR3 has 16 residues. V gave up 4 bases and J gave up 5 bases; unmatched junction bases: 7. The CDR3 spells CASSRTSGSSWETQYF. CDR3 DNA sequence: TGTGCCAGTAGTAGGACTAGCGGGAGTAGCTGGGAGACCCAGTACTTC.

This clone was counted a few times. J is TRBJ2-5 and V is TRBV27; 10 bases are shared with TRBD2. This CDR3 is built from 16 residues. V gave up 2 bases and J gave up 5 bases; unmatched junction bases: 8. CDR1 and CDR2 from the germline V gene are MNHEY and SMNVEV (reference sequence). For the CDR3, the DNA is TGTGCCAGCAGTTTAGCAGCGGGAGGGTTTGGGGAGACCCAGTACTTC. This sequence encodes CASSLAAGGFGETQYF.

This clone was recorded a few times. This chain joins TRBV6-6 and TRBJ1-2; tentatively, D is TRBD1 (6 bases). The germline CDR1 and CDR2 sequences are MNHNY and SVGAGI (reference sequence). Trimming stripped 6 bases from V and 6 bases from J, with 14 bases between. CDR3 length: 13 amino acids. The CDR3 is CASSVLRDNGYTF. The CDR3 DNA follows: TGTGCCAGCAGCGTACTCCGGGACAATGGCTACACCTTC.

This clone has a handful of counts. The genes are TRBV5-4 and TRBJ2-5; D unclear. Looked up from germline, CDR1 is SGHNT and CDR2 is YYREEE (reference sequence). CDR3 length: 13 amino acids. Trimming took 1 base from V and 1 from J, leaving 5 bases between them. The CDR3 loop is CASSLTVQETQYF. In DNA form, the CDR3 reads TGTGCCAGCAGCTTGACAGTCCAAGAGACCCAGTACTTC.

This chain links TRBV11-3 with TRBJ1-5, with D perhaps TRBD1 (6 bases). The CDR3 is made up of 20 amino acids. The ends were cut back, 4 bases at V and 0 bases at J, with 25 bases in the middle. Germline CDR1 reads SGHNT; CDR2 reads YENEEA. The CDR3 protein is CASSSSRVAGAYNSNQPQHF. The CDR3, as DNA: TGTGCCAGCAGCTCCTCCCGTGTTGCGGGGGCTTACAATAGCAATCAGCCCCAGCATTTT.

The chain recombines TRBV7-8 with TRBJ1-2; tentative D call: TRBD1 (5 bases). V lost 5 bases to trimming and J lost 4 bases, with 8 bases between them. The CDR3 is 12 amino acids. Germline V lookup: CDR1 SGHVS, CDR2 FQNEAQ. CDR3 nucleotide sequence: TGTGCCAGCAGCCGGGACTCCTATGGCTACACCTTC. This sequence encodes CASSRDSYGYTF.

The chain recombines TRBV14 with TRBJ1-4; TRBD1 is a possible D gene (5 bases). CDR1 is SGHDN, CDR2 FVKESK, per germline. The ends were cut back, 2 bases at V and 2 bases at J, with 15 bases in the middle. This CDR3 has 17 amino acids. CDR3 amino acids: CASSQWGVGATNEKLFF. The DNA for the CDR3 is TGTGCCAGCAGCCAATGGGGGGTCGGGGCGACTAATGAAAAACTGTTTTTT.

The CDR3 DNA sequence: TGTGCCAGTACCCAGATGATCCGACAGGGCCCATCCACCTTC. Protein sequence: CASTQMIRQGPSTF. The J gene is TRBJ1-2, the V gene TRBV19; 7 bases map to TRBD1. Germline loops: CDR1 LNHDA, CDR2 SQIVND (reference sequence). With V trimmed by 7 bases and J by 13 bases, 18 bases remained unmatched. This CDR3 region has 14 residues.

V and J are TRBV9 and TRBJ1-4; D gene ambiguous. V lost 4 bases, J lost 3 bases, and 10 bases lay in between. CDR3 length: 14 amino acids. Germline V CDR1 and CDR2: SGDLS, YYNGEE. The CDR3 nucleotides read TGTGCCAGCAGCCCGGGGAATCCTAATGAAAAACTGTTTTTT. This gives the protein CASSPGNPNEKLFF. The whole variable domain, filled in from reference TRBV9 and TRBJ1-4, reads DSGVTQTPKHLITATGQRVTLRCSPRSGDLSVYWYQQSLDQGLQFLIQYYNGEERAKGNILERFSAQQFPDLHSELNLSSLELGDSALYFCASSPGNPNEKLFFGSGTQLSVL.

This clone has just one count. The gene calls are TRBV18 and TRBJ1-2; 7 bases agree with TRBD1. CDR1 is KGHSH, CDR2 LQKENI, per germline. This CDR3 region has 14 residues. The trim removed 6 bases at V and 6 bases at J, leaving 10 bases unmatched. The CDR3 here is CASSKTGNSDGYTF. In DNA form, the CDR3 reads TGTGCCAGCTCTAAGACAGGGAACAGCGATGGCTACACCTTC.

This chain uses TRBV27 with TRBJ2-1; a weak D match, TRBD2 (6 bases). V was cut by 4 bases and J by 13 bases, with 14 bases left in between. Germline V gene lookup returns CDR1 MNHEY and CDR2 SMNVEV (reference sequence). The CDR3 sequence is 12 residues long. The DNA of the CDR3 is TGTGCCAGCAGTTCCTTTAGCGGTTATCAGTTCTTC. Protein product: CASSSFSGYQFF.

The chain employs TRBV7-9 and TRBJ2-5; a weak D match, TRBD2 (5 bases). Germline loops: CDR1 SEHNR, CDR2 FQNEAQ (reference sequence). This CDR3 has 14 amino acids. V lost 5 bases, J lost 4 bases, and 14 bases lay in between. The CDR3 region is CASSLSGKAETQYF. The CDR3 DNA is TGTGCCAGCAGCCTTTCGGGAAAAGCAGAGACCCAGTACTTC.

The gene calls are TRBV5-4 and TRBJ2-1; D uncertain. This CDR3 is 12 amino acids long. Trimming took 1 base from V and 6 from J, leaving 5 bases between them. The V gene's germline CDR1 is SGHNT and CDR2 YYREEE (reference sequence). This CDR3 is CASSLPGNEQFF. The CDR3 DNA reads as TGTGCCAGCAGCTTGCCGGGCAATGAGCAGTTCTTC.

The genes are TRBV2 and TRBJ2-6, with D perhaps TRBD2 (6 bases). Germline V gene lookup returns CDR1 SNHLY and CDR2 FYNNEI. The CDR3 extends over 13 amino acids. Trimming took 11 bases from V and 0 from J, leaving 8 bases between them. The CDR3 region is CAGGDSGANVLTF. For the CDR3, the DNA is TGTGCCGGAGGGGACTCTGGGGCCAACGTCCTGACTTTC.

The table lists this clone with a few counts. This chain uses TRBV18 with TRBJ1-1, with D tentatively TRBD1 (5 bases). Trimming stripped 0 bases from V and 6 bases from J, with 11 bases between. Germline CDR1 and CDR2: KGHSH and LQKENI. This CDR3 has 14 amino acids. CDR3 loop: CASSPPEGRAEAFF. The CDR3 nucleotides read TGTGCCAGCTCACCACCGGAGGGGCGGGCTGAAGCTTTCTTT.

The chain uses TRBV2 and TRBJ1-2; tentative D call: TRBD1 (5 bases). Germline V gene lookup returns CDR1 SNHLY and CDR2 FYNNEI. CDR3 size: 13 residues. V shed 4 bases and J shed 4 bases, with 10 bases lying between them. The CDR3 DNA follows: TGTGCCAGCAGTGGTGCCAGGGCCTATGGCTACACCTTC. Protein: CASSGARAYGYTF.

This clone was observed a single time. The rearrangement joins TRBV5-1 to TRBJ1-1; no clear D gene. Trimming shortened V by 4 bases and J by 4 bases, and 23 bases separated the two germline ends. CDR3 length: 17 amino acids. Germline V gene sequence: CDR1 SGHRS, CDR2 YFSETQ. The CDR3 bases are TGCGCCAGCAGCCTGACCCTCGAGGGTAAATGGGGCACTGAAGCTTTCTTT. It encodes CASSLTLEGKWGTEAFF.

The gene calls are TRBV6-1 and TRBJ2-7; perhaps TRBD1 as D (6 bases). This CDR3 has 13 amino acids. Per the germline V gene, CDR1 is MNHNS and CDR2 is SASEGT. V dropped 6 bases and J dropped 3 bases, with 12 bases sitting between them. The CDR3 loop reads CASSPKDSYEQYF. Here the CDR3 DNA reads TGTGCCAGCAGCCCCAAGGACAGCTACGAGCAGTACTTC.